This TCR beta chain was retrieved from a study of blood T cell repertoires in COVID-19. Sequenced by immunoSEQ multiplex PCR; TCRdb stores in-frame clones only, minus some. The sample consists of about 320,000 clones, just over 85% of them appearing once. This CDR3 has 18 residues. The germline V gene has CDR1 SGHDT and CDR2 YYEEEE. V gave up 4 bases and J gave up 1 base, with 21 bases separating them. The chain uses TRBV5-6 and TRBJ2-4; the D gene is possibly TRBD2 (5 bases). The TCR originated in a woman aged 18-29 years who had recovered from COVID-19. Sequencing input: PBMCs or T cells enriched from blood (not recorded which). The CDR3 here is CASSPTGPNRGAKNIQYF. The CDR3 region has the DNA TGTGCCAGCAGCCCCACTGGCCCTAACCGCGGGGCCAAAAACATTCAGTACTTC.